These 9 T cell receptor beta chains came from one sample sequenced in a study of T cells after yellow fever vaccination. TCRdb itself ran the 5' RACE reads through MiXCR, one entry per CDR3 protein. The sample gives a few hundred thousand distinct CDR3 sequences, roughly 7.5% of which show up once; roughly 18% is in the top ten. The material sequenced was PBMCs, taken about 41 days after the first yellow fever vaccination. All receptors come from a man aged 18 to 30 who received the YFV17D yellow fever vaccine.

This clonotype was seen a handful of times. This chain links TRBV7-9 with TRBJ1-1; TRBD1 is a possible D gene (6 bases). This CDR3 comprises 13 residues. Germline CDR1 is SEHNR and CDR2 is FQNEAQ (reference sequence). The V end lost 1 base, the J end lost 10 bases, and 13 bases lay between the germline ends. In DNA form, the CDR3 reads TGTGCCAGCAGCTTAGATGGGGGGACATCAGCTTTCTTT. It codes for CASSLDGGTSAFF.

This clonotype was detected ten times or more. This CDR3 reads CASSPHSGGEPQHF. For the CDR3, the DNA is TGTGCCAGCAGTCCTCACTCCGGTGGGGAGCCCCAGCATTTT. This chain links TRBV12-3 or TRBV12-4 with TRBJ1-5; D is undetermined. The CDR3 has 14 amino acids. Deletions cut 5 bases from V and 8 bases from J, with 16 bases between.

The sample holds a few counts of this clonotype. The chain has TRBV27 and TRBJ2-3, with D hard to call. This CDR3 spans 13 amino acids. Trimming took 4 bases from V and 2 from J, leaving 7 bases between them. Germline V gene data show CDR1 as MNHEY and CDR2 as SMNVEV (reference sequence). The CDR3 bases are TGTGCCAGCAGTTCCCTCCCCACAGATACGCAGTATTTT. Amino acids: CASSSLPTDTQYF.

This clonotype was observed a few times. The chain is built from TRBV7-2 and TRBJ2-3, with 8 bases fitting TRBD2. From germline, CDR1 is SGHTA and CDR2 FQGNSA. Germline trimming cut 1 base from V and 4 bases from J; bases unmatched to any gene: 10. The CDR3 is 17 residues long. The CDR3 DNA reads TGTGCCAGCAGCTTAGTTTTCGGGGGGGCTCTTCCAGATACGCAGTATTTT. Protein product: CASSLVFGGALPDTQYF. The full variable domain, completed using reference TRBV7-2 and TRBJ2-3, is GAGVSQSPSNKVTEKGKDVELRCDPISGHTALYWYRQSLGQGLEFLIYFQGNSAPDKSGLPSDRFSAERTGGSVSTLTIQRTQQEDSAVYLCASSLVFGGALPDTQYFGPGTRLTVL.

This clonotype was seen a handful of times. The V gene is TRBV10-3, the J gene TRBJ2-5; TRBD1 aligns across 8 bases. CDR1 and CDR2 (germline): ENHRY, SYGVKD. The CDR3 covers 14 residues. V dropped 10 bases and J dropped 5; count of bases not matched to a gene: 12. The CDR3 DNA sequence: TGTGCCACTCATCAGACAGGGGTTGGGGAGACCCAGTACTTC. It yields the protein CATHQTGVGETQYF.

This clonotype came up many times. This rearrangement joins TRBV15 to TRBJ2-2; TRBD1 agrees at 7 bases. The length of the CDR3 is 13 residues. After removal of 8 bases from V and 7 bases from J, the junction contained 7 bases not matched to a gene. Looked up from germline, CDR1 is LNHNV and CDR2 is YYDKDF (reference sequence). CDR3 coding DNA: TGTGCCACCTCGGACAGGTCGGGCGGGGAGCTGTTTTTT. Translating gives CATSDRSGGELFF.

The table lists this clonotype with a few counts. The chain is built from TRBV25-1 and TRBJ1-2, with D uncertain. The CDR3 has 17 residues. The germline V and J ends were trimmed by 3 bases and 0 bases, with 17 bases remaining between them. Germline-derived CDR1 and CDR2 are MGHDK and SYGVNS. CDR3 coding DNA: TGTGCCAGCAGTGATCGTATCGCTCCCAGCTCTAACTATGGCTACACCTTC. Translated, it gives CASSDRIAPSSNYGYTF.

In regard to this clonotype: A read error may explain this, as a much larger clone is one base away. V is TRBV20-1 and J is TRBJ2-3, with D unresolved. The germline gives CDR1 DFQATT, CDR2 SNEGSKA (reference sequence). The CDR3 runs 12 residues. CDR3 nucleotides: TGCAGTGCTAGCTTACCCCCGGATACGCGGTATTTT. Protein: CSASLPPDTRYF.

This clonotype was observed many times. The genes are TRBV7-8 and TRBJ1-1; D might be TRBD1 (5 bases). The germline V and J ends were trimmed by 5 bases and 3 bases, with 13 bases remaining between them. CDR1 SGHVS and CDR2 FQNEAQ come from the germline V gene. The CDR3 has 14 amino acids. The CDR3 region is CASSPFAGDTEAFF. As DNA, the CDR3 is TGTGCCAGCAGCCCTTTCGCGGGGGACACTGAAGCTTTCTTT.